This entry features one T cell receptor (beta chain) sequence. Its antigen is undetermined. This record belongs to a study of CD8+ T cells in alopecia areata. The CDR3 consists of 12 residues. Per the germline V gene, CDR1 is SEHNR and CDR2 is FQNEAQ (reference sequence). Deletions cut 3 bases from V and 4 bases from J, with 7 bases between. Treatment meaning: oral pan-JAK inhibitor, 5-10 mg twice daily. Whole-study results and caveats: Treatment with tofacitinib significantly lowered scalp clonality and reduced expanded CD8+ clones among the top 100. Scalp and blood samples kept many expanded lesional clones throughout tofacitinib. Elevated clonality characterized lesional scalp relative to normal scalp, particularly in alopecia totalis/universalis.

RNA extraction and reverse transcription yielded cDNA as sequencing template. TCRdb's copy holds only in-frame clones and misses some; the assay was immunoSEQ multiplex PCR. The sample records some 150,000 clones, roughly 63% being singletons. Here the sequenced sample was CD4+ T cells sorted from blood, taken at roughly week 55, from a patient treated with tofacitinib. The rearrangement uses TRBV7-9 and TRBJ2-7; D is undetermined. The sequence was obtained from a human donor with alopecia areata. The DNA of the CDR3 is TGTGCCAGCAGCTTGGCGCGGTACGAGCAGTACTTC. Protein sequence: CASSLARYEQYF.